This T cell receptor (beta chain) was retrieved from a study of CD8+ T cells in alopecia areata. Extracted RNA was reverse transcribed, and the resulting cDNA served as sequencing template. TCRdb's copy holds only in-frame clones and misses some; the assay was immunoSEQ multiplex PCR. In the table there are over 150,000 clones, roughly 64% of which are singletons. The V gene's germline CDR1 is GTSNPN and CDR2 SVGIG (reference sequence). This CDR3 has 14 amino acids. V shed 5 bases and J 6 bases; nucleotides not matched to a gene: 7. As for treatment: oral pan-JAK inhibitor, 5-10 mg twice daily. Peripheral blood, together with lesional scalp punch biopsies, was collected from alopecia areata patients. Researchers picked out CD4+ and CD8+ T cells from PBMCs by sorting. Study-wide points: Persistence during tofacitinib was seen for many expanded lesional clones in scalp and blood. Against the mouse data, patients shared TCRs less clearly, possibly for HLA reasons.

A word on this clone: Its antigen is currently unknown.

V and J are TRBV30 and TRBJ1-2, with 12 bases lining up with TRBD1. This receptor was taken from a human donor with alopecia areata. The specimen comprised CD4+ T cells sorted from blood, sampled at week 24, from a patient treated with tofacitinib. Here the CDR3 reads CAWVLGTGGNGYTF. As DNA, the CDR3 is TGTGCCTGGGTCTTGGGGACAGGGGGCAATGGCTACACCTTC.